This T cell receptor (beta chain) is from a study of read filtering for tumor transcriptome and immune sequencing. Study overall: Revised staging placed eight or nine patients in R-ISS I, around 15 in II, over 5 in III. Whole-transcriptome libraries were prepared after DNase treatment. Study-wide results and caveats: In IR-seq, single-read clonotypes were approximately 83% of clonotypes but approximately 4% of reads.

This clonotype was recorded many times. Its antigen is not identified. CDR1 and CDR2 from the germline V gene are SGHNT and YYREEE (reference sequence). The CDR3 consists of 15 residues. Trimming at V came to 4 bases and at J to 8 bases, leaving 8 bases not matched to a gene. This library used roughly 400 ng RNA and molecular barcoded adaptors spanning alpha/delta and beta/gamma chains. TCRdb ran MiXCR on the reads and lists one entry per CDR3 protein. The repertoire includes 93,000 or so distinct CDR3 sequences, about 22% of them detected once, and about an eighth sits in the top ten. V and J are TRBV5-4 and TRBJ1-5; 11 nucleotides match TRBD1. The sequence was obtained from a donor over 35 with multiple myeloma. Material for sequencing was a population of CD138-negative cells sorted from bone marrow. The CDR3 nucleotides are TGTGCCAGCAGCAAAACCGGACAGGGGGCCGAGCCCCAGCATTTT. Its protein product is CASSKTGQGAEPQHF.